Reported below is one TCR beta chain. The antigen remains undetermined. The sample originates from a study of beta chain features in type 1 diabetes. Study-wide results and caveats: Patients with Type 1 diabetes showed moderately but significantly shorter TCRB CDR3s in all four CD4+ subsets.

Isolated RNA was reverse transcribed in full, so expressed TCRB transcripts were sequenced. The table came from immunoSEQ multiplex PCR; TCRdb's copy has only in-frame clones and leaves some out. The data contain about 120,000 clones, over 15% of them singletons. V gave up 7 bases and J gave up 1 base, with 16 bases separating them. Germline CDR1 is SQVTM and CDR2 is ANQGSEA. The CDR3 contains 14 residues. The source of this sequence is a man between 25 and 39 years old with type 1 diabetes. The chain links TRBV29-1 to TRBJ2-5; a possible D gene is TRBD1 (6 bases). The sample taken for sequencing was central memory CD4+ T cells from blood. CDR3 sequence (DNA): TGCAGCGGTAAAGCCGGGACACTCCAAGAGACCCAGTACTTC. Translation: CSGKAGTLQETQYF.